One sample yielded the 23 T cell receptor beta chains listed below, sequenced in a study of identical twins. MiXCR, run by TCRdb on the 5' RACE reads, gives a single entry per CDR3 protein. The sample carries 1.5 million to 2 million distinct CDR3 sequences, more than 30% recorded once. The sample consisted of cord blood. The receptor source for this set is a newborn girl in good health.

This clonotype was picked up a small number of times. V gene TRBV3-1 combines with J gene TRBJ1-2, with D perhaps matching TRBD1 (6 bases). This CDR3 contains 14 residues. The germline gives CDR1 LGHDT, CDR2 YNNKEL (reference sequence). V dropped 2 bases and J dropped 4 bases, with 11 bases sitting between them. Written as DNA, the CDR3 is TGTGCCAGCAGCCAACCAGGGGACACCTATGGCTACACCTTC. Encoded protein: CASSQPGDTYGYTF.

Only one count was recorded for this clonotype. CDR3 amino acids: CSARLRGGQETQYF. The CDR3 bases are TGCAGTGCTAGGTTGCGGGGGGGCCAAGAGACCCAGTACTTC. The chain is built from TRBV20-1 and TRBJ2-5; TRBD2 matches 9 bases. CDR3 length: 14 residues. The V gene end was trimmed by 3 bases and the J gene end by 1 base; junction bases not matched to a gene: 3. Per the germline V gene, CDR1 is DFQATT and CDR2 is SNEGSKA (reference sequence).

This chain uses TRBV7-2 with TRBJ1-5; D unclear. Trimming removed 3 bases from V and 2 bases from J, with 5 bases in between. The CDR3 has 13 residues. Germline V lookup: CDR1 SGHTA, CDR2 FQGNSA. The CDR3, as DNA: TGTGCCAGCAGCTTCACGCGCAATCAGCCCCAGCATTTT. Residues: CASSFTRNQPQHF. Based on the CDR3 plus reference TRBV7-2 and TRBJ1-5, the full variable domain is GAGVSQSPSNKVTEKGKDVELRCDPISGHTALYWYRQSLGQGLEFLIYFQGNSAPDKSGLPSDRFSAERTGGSVSTLTIQRTQQEDSAVYLCASSFTRNQPQHFGDGTRLSIL.

Details on this clonotype: The conserved phenylalanine or tryptophan normally closing the CDR3 is absent here, so this likely arose from a read error. V gene TRBV28 combines with J gene TRBJ2-7; 7 bases match TRBD2. Unmatched junction bases numbered 2, after V lost 3 bases and J lost 3 bases. Germline V gene data show CDR1 as MDHEN and CDR2 as SYDVKM. CDR3 size: 13 residues. This CDR3 is CASSLASGYEQYL. CDR3 DNA sequence: TGTGCCAGCAGTTTGGCTAGCGGCTACGAGCAGTACTTA.

This clonotype was seen more than once but under ten times. V and J are TRBV6-5 and TRBJ2-7; D gene unclear. V gave up 6 bases and J gave up 7 bases, with 19 bases separating them. In germline, CDR1 is MNHEY, CDR2 SVGAGI. This CDR3 comprises 14 residues. The CDR3 reads CASRASVAMREQYF. The CDR3, as DNA: TGTGCCAGCAGAGCTAGTGTCGCAATGAGAGAGCAGTACTTC.

The chain has TRBV28 and TRBJ2-7, with TRBD2 identical over 8 bases. From germline, CDR1 is MDHEN and CDR2 SYDVKM. This CDR3 region has 15 residues. The ends lost 6 bases at V and 6 bases at J; junction bases unmatched: 13. In nucleotides, the CDR3 is TGTGCCAGCAGAGACCTCAAAACCGGGACTAGCGAGCAGTACTTC. Translating it yields CASRDLKTGTSEQYF.

The chain employs TRBV28 and TRBJ2-7; possible D gene TRBD2, 6 bases. This CDR3 has 15 amino acids. The V gene lost 7 bases and the J gene lost 0 bases, with 16 bases spanning the gap. Germline V gives CDR1 MDHEN, CDR2 SYDVKM. CDR3 sequence: CASTLRDSYSYEQYF. In DNA, the CDR3 is TGTGCCAGCACCCTCCGGGACTCCTACTCCTACGAGCAGTACTTC. Looking up the rest from reference TRBV28 and TRBJ2-7 gives the full variable domain: DVKVTQSSRYLVKRTGEKVFLECVQDMDHENMFWYRQDPGLGLRLIYFSYDVKMKEKGDIPEGYSVSREKKERFSLILESASTNQTSMYLCASTLRDSYSYEQYFGPGTRLTVT.

This clonotype has only a few counts. The genes are TRBV12-3 or TRBV12-4 and TRBJ2-1, with D unclear. The CDR3 runs 15 residues. Trimming removed 1 base at V and 2 bases at J, with 9 bases between. The CDR3 is CASSLGAPAYNEQFF. DNA of the CDR3: TGTGCCAGCAGTTTAGGAGCTCCCGCCTACAATGAGCAGTTCTTC.

In this sample, this clonotype turned up a few times. The chain links TRBV5-1 to TRBJ2-7, with D possibly matching TRBD1 (6 bases). CDR3 length: 14 amino acids. Per the germline V gene, CDR1 is SGHRS and CDR2 is YFSETQ. V lost 0 bases to trimming and J lost 3 bases, with 10 bases between them. The DNA of the CDR3 is TGCGCCAGCAGCTTGGGTCACAGGGTCTACGAGCAGTACTTC. Encoded protein: CASSLGHRVYEQYF.

The rearrangement joins TRBV6-1 to TRBJ2-2; 9 nucleotides agree with TRBD2. J lost 4 bases, V lost 1 base, and 4 bases had no gene match. The germline V gene has CDR1 MNHNS and CDR2 SASEGT. The CDR3 is 16 amino acids. The CDR3 DNA is TGTGCCAGCAGTGAAGTTAGCGGGAGTGTCACCGGGGAGCTGTTTTTT. Residues: CASSEVSGSVTGELFF.

The chain couples TRBV20-1 to TRBJ2-3; 7 nucleotides match TRBD1. From germline, CDR1 is DFQATT and CDR2 SNEGSKA (reference sequence). The CDR3 extends over 14 amino acids. Germline trimming cut 5 bases from V and 2 bases from J; bases unmatched to any gene: 7. As DNA, the CDR3 is TGCAGTGCTGCCCGGGACAGCATCACAGATACGCAGTATTTT. Protein product: CSAARDSITDTQYF.

The genes are TRBV4-2 and TRBJ2-3; a possible D gene is TRBD1 (5 bases). CDR3 length equals 16 residues. Trimming left V 1 base short and J 2 bases short, with 13 bases between. Germline CDR1 reads LGHNA; CDR2 reads YNFKEQ. The CDR3 coding sequence is TGTGCCAGCAGCCAAGCGGCTAGGACACACACAGATACGCAGTATTTT. Translating it yields CASSQAARTHTDTQYF.

The rearrangement uses TRBV7-2 and TRBJ2-1; TRBD2 matches at 9 bases. The end of the DNA is better explained by TRBJ2-7, so the J call may be wrong. Germline assignment: CDR1 SGHTA and CDR2 FQGNSA. The CDR3 totals 18 residues. The DNA of the CDR3 is TGTGCCAGCAGCTTAAGTCTGCGCGGGAGGGGGTCCTACAATGAGCAGTACTTC. Amino acid sequence: CASSLSLRGRGSYNEQYF.

Concerning this clonotype: A much larger clone lies one base from this, so it may be a read error. This chain uses TRBV29-1 with TRBJ1-2; weak D call: TRBD1 (6 bases). Germline CDR1 reads SQVTM; CDR2 reads ANQGSEA. The CDR3 runs to 11 residues. CDR3 DNA sequence: TGCAGCATTGACAGGATCTATGGCTACACCTTC. The encoded protein is CSIDRIYGYTF. Full variable domain (missing parts from reference TRBV29-1 and TRBJ1-2): SAVISQKPSRDICQRGTSLTIQCQVDSQVTMMFWYRQQPGQSLTLIATANQGSEATYESGFVIDKFPISRPNLTFSTLTVSNMSPEDSSIYLCSIDRIYGYTFGSGTRLTVV.

V gene TRBV6-5 combines with J gene TRBJ2-5, with 9 bases fitting TRBD1. The J call may be faulty, since TRBJ2-7 better matches the DNA end. Per germline, CDR1 MNHEY and CDR2 SVGAGI. CDR3 length equals 15 residues. The CDR3 region is CASSYVPGQGYEQYF. The CDR3 DNA reads TGTGCCAGCAGTTACGTACCGGGACAGGGTTACGAGCAGTACTTC.

The chain links TRBV20-1 to TRBJ2-7; 10 positions agree with TRBD2. The V and J ends lost 4 bases and 2 bases, in that order; junction bases with no gene match: 5. CDR1 and CDR2 (germline): DFQATT, SNEGSKA (reference sequence). This CDR3 has 14 amino acids. CDR3 protein: CSANRLAGPYEQYF. The DNA of the CDR3 is TGCAGTGCTAATCGACTAGCGGGTCCCTACGAGCAGTACTTC.

On this clonotype itself: A read error may account for a junction end that differs from germline. The chain employs TRBV12-3 or TRBV12-4 and TRBJ2-3; D is possibly TRBD1 (6 bases). This CDR3 is built from 14 residues. The CDR3 reads CASSRGVGSDMQYF. DNA of the CDR3: TGTGCCAGCAGCAGGGGAGTGGGCTCAGATATGCAGTATTTT.

This clonotype was observed a handful of times. The chain joins TRBV27 to TRBJ2-1; no clear D gene. Germline loops: CDR1 MNHEY, CDR2 SMNVEV (reference sequence). The CDR3 spans 12 residues. Trimming removed 5 bases at V and 15 bases at J, with 17 bases between. The CDR3 nucleotides read TGTGCCAGCAGTCCAGGTCCCGACACGGGGTTCTTC. As protein: CASSPGPDTGFF.

This clonotype was observed many times. This rearrangement joins TRBV7-2 to TRBJ1-6, with D possibly matching TRBD1 (5 bases). The CDR3 runs to 14 residues. V lost 1 base, J lost 8 bases, and 9 bases lay in between. In germline, CDR1 is SGHTA, CDR2 FQGNSA. CDR3 sequence reads: CASSLVKGHSPLHF. The CDR3 DNA follows: TGTGCCAGCAGCTTAGTAAAGGGGCATTCACCCCTCCACTTT.

This clonotype was picked up a small number of times. This chain joins TRBV20-1 and TRBJ2-3; 9 bases fit TRBD2. V trimming: 1 base; J trimming: 0 bases; junction bases outside the gene matches: 5. CDR3 length equals 16 residues. The germline V gene encodes CDR1 DFQATT and CDR2 SNEGSKA (reference sequence). CDR3 DNA sequence: TGCAGTGCTAGAGTCTGGCTAGCGGGGAGCACAGATACGCAGTATTTT. Its protein is CSARVWLAGSTDTQYF.

The chain uses TRBV3-1 and TRBJ2-3, with 8 nucleotides matching TRBD2. The length of the CDR3 is 16 residues. From germline, CDR1 is LGHDT and CDR2 YNNKEL (reference sequence). Losses at the gene ends were 1 base for V and 2 bases for J; bases not matched to a gene: 5. The CDR3 is CASSQVTSGLTDTQYF. DNA of the CDR3: TGTGCCAGCAGCCAAGTCACTAGCGGTCTCACAGATACGCAGTATTTT.

The rearrangement joins TRBV12-5 to TRBJ1-1, with D maybe TRBD1 (6 bases). The V end lost 0 bases, the J end lost 2 bases, and 13 bases lay between the germline ends. The CDR3 has 16 amino acids. Germline CDR1 is LGHNT and CDR2 is FRNRAP. As DNA, the CDR3 is TGTGCTAGTGGTTTGGTAGCCGGGACAAAAAACACTGAAGCTTTCTTT. This gives the protein CASGLVAGTKNTEAFF.

The chain carries TRBV7-8 and TRBJ2-1, with TRBD2 matching 13 bases. CDR1 is SGHVS, CDR2 FQNEAQ, per germline. V lost 4 bases, J lost 2 bases, and 8 bases stayed unmatched. The CDR3 consists of 18 residues. The CDR3, as DNA: TGTGCCAGCAGCTCCCCGTGGACTAGCGGGGGCACCTACAATGAGCAGTTCTTC. Translation gives CASSSPWTSGGTYNEQFF.